This TCR beta chain came from a study of T cells in localized non-small cell lung cancer (dated by TCRdb to about 2020). Study-wide context: The study examined T cell repertoires in approximately 240 patients with early-stage NSCLC and compared tumors with uninvolved tumor-adjacent lungs. The cohort was made up of 200 to 250 treatment-naive NSCLC patients whose localized lung tumors had been resected. A mean age of around 66 years was recorded for the NSCLC patients, of whom more than 120 were male and about 100 were female.

The immunoSEQ Assay was used to sequence TCR beta CDR3 regions from DNA. The original methods were these. T cell density was computed as TCR beta template counts normalized to usable DNA estimated by amplifying housekeeping genes. Richness was estimated with the preseqR package, extrapolating to 400,000 templates for PBMC samples and 120,000 templates for tissue samples. Clonality was defined as one minus Pielou's evenness. Differential abundance testing on productive amino-acid clonotypes, with a minimum total count of 5 and an alpha of 0.1, was used to identify tissue-enriched TCRs. The Jaccard Index and the Morisita Overlap Index were used to measure repertoire overlap between compartments. GLIPH grouped TCR beta CDR3s together with public tetramer-defined viral CDR3s, and a viral motif had to include at least three viral sequences and also show V-gene enrichment. Not all clones reach the TCRdb copy of this immuneACCESS table, which keeps in-frame sequences only. Checked studies attribute under half of the gap to unresolved V genes and leave the rest unexplained. V and J calls and clone size are as listed in that table; D and trimming were resolved from the DNA. Recorded for this sample are 50,000 to 55,000 clones; approximately 86% of them occurred a single time. The ten largest make up less than 20% of the sample.

Summary of the overall study and its limitations: Uninvolved tumor-adjacent lung showed the highest T cell clonality, higher than tumor, which suggests more focused antigenic responses in the uninvolved tumor-adjacent lung. Because multi-region tumor sequencing was not done, intratumor heterogeneity could not be ruled out. A median of about 61 of the top 100 tumor clones turned up in the paired uninvolved adjacent lung, and fewer than 35 of those clones also ranked among the top 100 of that same adjacent lung. Longer overall survival was associated with higher blood T cell density, whereas shorter survival was associated with higher adjacent-lung clonality. Since the design was exploratory, TCR variables were selected using unadjusted p-values with no false-discovery rate correction.

At diagnosis, peripheral blood, uninvolved tumor-adjacent lung and tumor were collected and stored as a combination of fresh-frozen and FFPE material. For TCR repertoire profiling, the blood samples were analyzed as peripheral blood mononuclear cells. Details on this clone: This clone's antigen is unknown. No base quality information exists; no much larger clone differs at one position.

From its cysteine to its phenylalanine, the CDR3 spans 11 amino acids. CDR3 DNA is the only sequence kept; it has 33 bases, read in frame from the first base. The germline V gene (reference sequence) gives CDR1 as LNHDA and CDR2 as SQIVND. V is cut by 4 bases and J by 12 bases, and the space between the germline ends is 10 bases. The receptor was isolated from a female donor with stage II lung adenocarcinoma. The rearranged chain carries TRBV19 and TRBJ1-5, with the D gene not clear enough to name. Sample: PBMCs, taken before any cancer treatment. The encoded CDR3 is CASSTVLGQHF. The base sequence is TGTGCCAGTAGTACCGTCCTGGGCCAGCATTTT.